The present entry profiles one TCR beta chain with its context. Antigen unknown. The germline gene is not matched at one end of the junction; a read error may be the cause. Amplification of TCR beta CDR3 regions was performed using RNA transcripts as template. During a first-round RT-PCR of the TCR CDR3, the HTBI primer set was used. MiXCR, applied by TCRdb to the multiplex PCR reads, yields one record per CDR3 protein. The sample has just over 550,000 distinct CDR3 sequences; approximately 44% are singletons. The CDR3 covers 15 residues. The germline CDR1 and CDR2 sequences are MNHEY and SVGAGI. This specimen belongs to a study of T cells in Graves' hyperthyroidism and ophthalmopathy. Study results and caveats: Separation of ophthalmopathy from stable hyperthyroidism was achieved by a 13 V-J model.

Clinical symptoms, serum thyroxine, TRAb, thyroid ultrasound and orbital computed tomography established diagnosis. Sample: peripheral blood or thyroid tissue (not recorded which). The source of this sequence is a woman between 18 and 30 years old with Graves' hyperthyroidism. The rearrangement joins TRBV6-5 to TRBJ1-3; maybe TRBD1 (6 bases). CDR3 sequence reads: CAGSYRVNSGNTIYF. The DNA for the CDR3 is TGTGCCGGCAGTTACAGGGTTAATTCGGGAAACACCATATATTTT.